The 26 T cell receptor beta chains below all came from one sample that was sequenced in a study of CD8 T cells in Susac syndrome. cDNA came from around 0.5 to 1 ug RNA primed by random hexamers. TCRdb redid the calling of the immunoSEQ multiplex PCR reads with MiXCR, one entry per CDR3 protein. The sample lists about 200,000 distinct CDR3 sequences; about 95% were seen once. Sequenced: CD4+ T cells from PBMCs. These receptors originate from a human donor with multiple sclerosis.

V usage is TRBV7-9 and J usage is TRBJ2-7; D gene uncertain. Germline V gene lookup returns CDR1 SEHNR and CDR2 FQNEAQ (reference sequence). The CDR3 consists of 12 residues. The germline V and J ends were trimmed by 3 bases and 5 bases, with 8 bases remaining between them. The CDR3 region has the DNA TGTGCCAGCAGCTTGACCCTGGACGAGCAGTACTTC. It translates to CASSLTLDEQYF.

Here the CDR3 DNA reads TGCAGCGTTGAGCTCCGTGGACTTTATGGCTACACCTTC. This gives the protein CSVELRGLYGYTF. J is TRBJ1-2 and V is TRBV29-1; D uncertain. The ends were cut back, 3 bases at V and 5 bases at J, with 13 bases in the middle. Germline V CDR1 and CDR2: SQVTM, ANQGSEA. This CDR3 has 13 residues.

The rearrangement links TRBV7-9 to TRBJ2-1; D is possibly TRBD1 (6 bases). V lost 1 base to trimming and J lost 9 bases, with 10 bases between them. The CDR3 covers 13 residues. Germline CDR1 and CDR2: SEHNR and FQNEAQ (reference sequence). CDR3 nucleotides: TGTGCCAGCAGCTTAGTTGAGGGGGTTGAGCAGTTCTTC. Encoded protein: CASSLVEGVEQFF.

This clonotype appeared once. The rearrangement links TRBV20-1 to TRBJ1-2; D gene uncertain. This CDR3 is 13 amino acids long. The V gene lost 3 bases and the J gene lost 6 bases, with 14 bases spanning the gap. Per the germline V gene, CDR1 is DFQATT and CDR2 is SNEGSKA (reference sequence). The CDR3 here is CSASNRARDGYTF. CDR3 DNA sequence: TGCAGTGCTAGTAACCGGGCTCGGGATGGCTACACCTTC.

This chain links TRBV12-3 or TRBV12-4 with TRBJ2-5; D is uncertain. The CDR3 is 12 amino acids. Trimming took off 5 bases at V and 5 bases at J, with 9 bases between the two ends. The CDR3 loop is CASSVGPETQYF. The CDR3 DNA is TGTGCCAGCAGTGTGGGTCCGGAGACCCAGTACTTC.

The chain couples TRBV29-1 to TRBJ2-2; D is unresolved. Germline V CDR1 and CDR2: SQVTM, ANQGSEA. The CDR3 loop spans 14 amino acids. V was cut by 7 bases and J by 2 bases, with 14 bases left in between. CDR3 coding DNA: TGCAGCGCCTTCTCGGCCACTAACACCGGGGAGCTGTTTTTT. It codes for CSAFSATNTGELFF.

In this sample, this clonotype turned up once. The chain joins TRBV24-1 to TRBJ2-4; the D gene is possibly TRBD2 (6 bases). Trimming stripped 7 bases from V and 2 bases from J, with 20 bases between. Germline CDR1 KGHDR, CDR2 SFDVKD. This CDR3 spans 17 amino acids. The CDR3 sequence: CATSPGPAGMPKNIQYF. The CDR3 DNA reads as TGTGCCACCAGCCCCGGCCCCGCGGGGATGCCCAAAAACATTCAGTACTTC.

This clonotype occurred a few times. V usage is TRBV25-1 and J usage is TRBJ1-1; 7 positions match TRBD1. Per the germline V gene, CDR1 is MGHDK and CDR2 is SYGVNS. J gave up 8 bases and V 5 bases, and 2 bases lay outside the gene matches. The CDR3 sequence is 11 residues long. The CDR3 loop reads CASSRQGEAFF. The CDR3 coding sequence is TGTGCCAGCAGTAGACAGGGCGAAGCTTTCTTT.

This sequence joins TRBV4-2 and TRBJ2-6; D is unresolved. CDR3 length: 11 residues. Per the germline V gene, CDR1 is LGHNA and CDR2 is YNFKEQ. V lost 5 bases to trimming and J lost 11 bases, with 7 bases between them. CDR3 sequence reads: CASSDRDVLTF. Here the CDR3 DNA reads TGTGCCAGCAGCGACCGTGACGTCCTGACTTTC.

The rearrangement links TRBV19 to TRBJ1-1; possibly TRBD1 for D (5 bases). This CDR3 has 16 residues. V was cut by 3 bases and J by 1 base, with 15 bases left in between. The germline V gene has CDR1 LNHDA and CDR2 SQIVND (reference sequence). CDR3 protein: CASSMEGRPWNTEAFF. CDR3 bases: TGTGCCAGTAGTATGGAGGGGCGACCTTGGAACACTGAAGCTTTCTTT.

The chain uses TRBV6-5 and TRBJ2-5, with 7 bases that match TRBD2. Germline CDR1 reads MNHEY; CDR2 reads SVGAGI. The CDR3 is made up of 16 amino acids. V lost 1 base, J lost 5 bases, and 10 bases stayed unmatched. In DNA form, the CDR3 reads TGTGCCAGCAGTTACTACCCCGGGACTACCTCGGAGACCCAGTACTTC. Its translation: CASSYYPGTTSETQYF.

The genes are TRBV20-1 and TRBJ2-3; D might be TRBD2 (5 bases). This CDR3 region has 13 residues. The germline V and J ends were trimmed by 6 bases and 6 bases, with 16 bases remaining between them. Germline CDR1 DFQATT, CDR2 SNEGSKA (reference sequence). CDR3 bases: TGCAGTGCGACTAACCAGCCTGGGGATACGCAGTATTTT. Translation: CSATNQPGDTQYF.

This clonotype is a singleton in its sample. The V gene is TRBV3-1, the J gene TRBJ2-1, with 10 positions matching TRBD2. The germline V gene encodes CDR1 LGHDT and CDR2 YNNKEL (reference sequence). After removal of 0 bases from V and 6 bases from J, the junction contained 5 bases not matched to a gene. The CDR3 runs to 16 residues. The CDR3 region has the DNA TGTGCCAGCAGCCAAGACGGGCTAGCGGGGGTCAATGAGCAGTTCTTC. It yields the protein CASSQDGLAGVNEQFF.

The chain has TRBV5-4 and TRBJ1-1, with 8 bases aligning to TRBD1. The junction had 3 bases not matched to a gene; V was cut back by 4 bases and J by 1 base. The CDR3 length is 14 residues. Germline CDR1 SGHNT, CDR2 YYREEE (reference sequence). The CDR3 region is CASSQDRANTEAFF. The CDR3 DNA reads TGTGCCAGCAGCCAGGACAGGGCGAACACTGAAGCTTTCTTT. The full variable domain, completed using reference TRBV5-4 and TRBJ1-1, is ETGVTQSPTHLIKTRGQQVTLRCSSQSGHNTVSWYQQALGQGPQFIFQYYREEENGRGNFPPRFSGLQFPNYSSELNVNALELDDSALYLCASSQDRANTEAFFGQGTRLTVV.

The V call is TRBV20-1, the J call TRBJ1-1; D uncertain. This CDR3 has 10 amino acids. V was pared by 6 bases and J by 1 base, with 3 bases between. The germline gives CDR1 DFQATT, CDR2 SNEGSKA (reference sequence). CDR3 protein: CSAQNTEAFF. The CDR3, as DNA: TGCAGTGCCCAGAACACTGAAGCTTTCTTT.

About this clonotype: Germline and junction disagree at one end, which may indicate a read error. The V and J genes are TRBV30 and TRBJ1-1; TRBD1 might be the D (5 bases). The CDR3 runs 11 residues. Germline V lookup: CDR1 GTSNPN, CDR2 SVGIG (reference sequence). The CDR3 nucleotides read TGTGCCTGGAGTGCTTCGGGGGAAGTTTTCTTT. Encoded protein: CAWSASGEVFF.

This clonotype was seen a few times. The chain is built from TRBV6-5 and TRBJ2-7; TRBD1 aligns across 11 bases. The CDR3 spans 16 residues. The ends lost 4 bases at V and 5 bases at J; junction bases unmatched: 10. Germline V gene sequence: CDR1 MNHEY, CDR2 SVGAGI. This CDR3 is CASSSPRDRGFHEQYF. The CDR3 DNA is TGTGCCAGCAGTTCCCCCCGGGACAGGGGGTTCCACGAGCAGTACTTC.

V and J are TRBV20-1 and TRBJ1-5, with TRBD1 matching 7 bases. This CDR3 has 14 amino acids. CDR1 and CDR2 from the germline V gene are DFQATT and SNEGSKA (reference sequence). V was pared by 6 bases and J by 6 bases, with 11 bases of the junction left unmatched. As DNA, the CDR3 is TGCAGTGCCACCCGCGGAGGGGGCGGTCAGCCCCAGCATTTT. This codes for CSATRGGGGQPQHF.

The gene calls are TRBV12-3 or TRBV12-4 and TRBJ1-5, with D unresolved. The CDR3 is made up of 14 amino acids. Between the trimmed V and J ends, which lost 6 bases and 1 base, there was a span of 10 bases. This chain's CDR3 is CASSRALSNQPQHF. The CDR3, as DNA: TGTGCCAGCAGCCGCGCATTAAGCAATCAGCCCCAGCATTTT.

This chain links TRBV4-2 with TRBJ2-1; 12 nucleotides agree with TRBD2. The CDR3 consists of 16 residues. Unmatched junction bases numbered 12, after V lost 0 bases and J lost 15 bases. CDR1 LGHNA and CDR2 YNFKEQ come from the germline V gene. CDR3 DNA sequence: TGTGCCAGCAGCCAAGATTGGGGACTAGCGGGTGCCGGGTGGTTCTTC. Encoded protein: CASSQDWGLAGAGWFF.

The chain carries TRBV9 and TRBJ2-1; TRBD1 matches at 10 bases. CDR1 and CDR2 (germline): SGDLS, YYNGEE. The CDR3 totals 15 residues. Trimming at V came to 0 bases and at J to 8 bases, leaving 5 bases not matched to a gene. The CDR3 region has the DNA TGTGCCAGCAGCGTAGGGACAGGGGGTTTGGATGAGCAGTTCTTC. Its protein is CASSVGTGGLDEQFF.

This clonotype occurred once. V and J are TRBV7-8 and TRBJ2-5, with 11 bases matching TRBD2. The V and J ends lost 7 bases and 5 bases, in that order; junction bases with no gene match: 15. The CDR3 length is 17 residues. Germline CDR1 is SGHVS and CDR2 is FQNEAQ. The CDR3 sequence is CASKLSSGRAYRETQYF. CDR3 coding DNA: TGTGCCAGCAAGCTTAGTAGCGGGAGGGCCTACAGGGAGACCCAGTACTTC.

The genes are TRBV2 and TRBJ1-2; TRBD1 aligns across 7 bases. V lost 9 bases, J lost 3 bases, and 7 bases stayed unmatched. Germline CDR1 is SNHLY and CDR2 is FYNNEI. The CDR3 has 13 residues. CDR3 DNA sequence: TGTGCCAGTCTCGGGACAGACCACTATGGCTACACCTTC. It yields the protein CASLGTDHYGYTF.

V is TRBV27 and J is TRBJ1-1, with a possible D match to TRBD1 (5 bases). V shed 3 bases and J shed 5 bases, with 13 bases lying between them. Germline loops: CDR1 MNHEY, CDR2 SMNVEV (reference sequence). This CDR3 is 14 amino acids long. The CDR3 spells CASSFGDRGTEAFF. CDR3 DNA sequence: TGTGCCAGCAGTTTCGGGGACCGAGGAACTGAAGCTTTCTTT.

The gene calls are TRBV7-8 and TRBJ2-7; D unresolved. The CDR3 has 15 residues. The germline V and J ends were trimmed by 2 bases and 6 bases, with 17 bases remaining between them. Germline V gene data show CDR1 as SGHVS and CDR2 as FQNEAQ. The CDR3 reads CASSLRAANLGEQYF. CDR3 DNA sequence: TGTGCCAGCAGCTTACGAGCCGCGAACCTCGGCGAGCAGTACTTC.

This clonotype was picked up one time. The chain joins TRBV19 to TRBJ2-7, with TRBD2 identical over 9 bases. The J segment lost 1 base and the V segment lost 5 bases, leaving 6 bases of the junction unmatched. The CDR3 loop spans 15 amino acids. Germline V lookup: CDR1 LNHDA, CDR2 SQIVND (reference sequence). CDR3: CASSGAGGMSYEQYF. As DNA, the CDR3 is TGTGCCAGTAGTGGAGCGGGAGGTATGTCCTACGAGCAGTACTTC.